This T cell receptor (beta chain) is drawn from a study of T cell repertoires in cytomegalovirus infection. Study-level results: Totalled public TCR beta family frequency picked out people who carried CMV plus the relevant HLA. CMV-specific TCR beta clonotypes restricted by HLA-C dominated the ex vivo response.

One entry per CDR3 protein results from TCRdb running MiXCR on the reads. The sample has some 900,000 distinct CDR3 sequences; approximately 29% are singletons. About this clonotype itself: Its specificity is not known.

Deletions cut 3 bases from V and 3 bases from J, with 12 bases between. The CDR3 has 14 amino acids. From germline, CDR1 is MNHNS and CDR2 SASEGT. This clonotype was sampled from a human donor in good health (CMV status not recorded). Some clones in this sample may be carry-over from other donors' samples. The gene calls are TRBV6-1 and TRBJ2-7; TRBD2 is a possible D gene (6 bases). The sequencing here drew on cultured CD8+ T cells from PBMCs, taken from culture after CMV antigen stimulation. The CDR3, as DNA: TGTGCCAGCAGTGAGGGGCGGGGCGTCTACGAGCAGTACTTC. As protein: CASSEGRGVYEQYF.